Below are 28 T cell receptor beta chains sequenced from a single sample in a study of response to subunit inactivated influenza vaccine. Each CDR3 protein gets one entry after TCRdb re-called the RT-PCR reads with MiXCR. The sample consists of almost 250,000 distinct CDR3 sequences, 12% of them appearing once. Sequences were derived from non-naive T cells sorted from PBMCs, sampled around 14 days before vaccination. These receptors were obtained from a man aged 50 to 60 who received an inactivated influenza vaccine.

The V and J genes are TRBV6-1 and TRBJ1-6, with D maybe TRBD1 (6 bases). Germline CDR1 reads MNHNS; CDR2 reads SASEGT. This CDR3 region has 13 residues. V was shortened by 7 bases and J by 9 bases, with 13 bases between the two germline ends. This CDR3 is CASTTGPGSPLHF. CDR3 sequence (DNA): TGTGCCAGCACCACAGGGCCTGGTTCACCCCTCCACTTT.

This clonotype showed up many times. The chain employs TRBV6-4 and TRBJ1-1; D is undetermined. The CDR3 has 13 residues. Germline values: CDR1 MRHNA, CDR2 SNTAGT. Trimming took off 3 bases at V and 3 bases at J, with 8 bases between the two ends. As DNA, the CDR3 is TGTGCCAGCAGTGAATACAAAGACACTGAAGCTTTCTTT. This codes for CASSEYKDTEAFF.

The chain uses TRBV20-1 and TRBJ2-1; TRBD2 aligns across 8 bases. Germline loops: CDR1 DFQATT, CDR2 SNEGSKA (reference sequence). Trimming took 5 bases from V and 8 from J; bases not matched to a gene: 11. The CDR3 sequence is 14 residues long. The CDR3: CSASTWTSPDEQFF. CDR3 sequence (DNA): TGCAGTGCTTCGACCTGGACTAGCCCCGATGAGCAGTTCTTC.

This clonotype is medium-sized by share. In DNA, the CDR3 is TGCGCCAGCAGCAACCGGGACAGGGGACTGGGGGCTTTCTTT. Translation gives CASSNRDRGLGAFF. The chain combines TRBV5-1 with TRBJ1-1, with TRBD1 identical over 10 bases. CDR1 SGHRS and CDR2 YFSETQ come from the germline V gene. CDR3 length: 14 residues. The V segment lost 4 bases and the J segment 11 bases; nucleotides outside the gene matches: 11.

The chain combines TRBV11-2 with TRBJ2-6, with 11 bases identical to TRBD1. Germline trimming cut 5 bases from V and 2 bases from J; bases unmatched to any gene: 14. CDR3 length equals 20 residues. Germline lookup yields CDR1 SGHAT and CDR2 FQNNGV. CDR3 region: CASSPRPGTGGPAGANVLTF. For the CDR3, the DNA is TGTGCCAGCAGCCCGCGACCTGGGACAGGGGGACCCGCTGGGGCCAACGTCCTGACTTTC. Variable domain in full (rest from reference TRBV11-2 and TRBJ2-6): EAGVAQSPRYKIIEKRQSVAFWCNPISGHATLYWYQQILGQGPKLLIQFQNNGVVDDSQLPKDRFSAERLKGVDSTLKIQPAKLEDSAVYLCASSPRPGTGGPAGANVLTFGAGSRLTVL.

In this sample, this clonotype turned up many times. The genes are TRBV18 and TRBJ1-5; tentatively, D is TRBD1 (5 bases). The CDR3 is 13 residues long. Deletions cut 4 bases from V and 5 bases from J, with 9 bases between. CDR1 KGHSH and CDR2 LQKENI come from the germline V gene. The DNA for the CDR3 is TGTGCCAGCTCACTCCAGGGCGATCAGCCCCAGCATTTT. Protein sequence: CASSLQGDQPQHF.

Written as DNA, the CDR3 is TGCAGTGCCTCCCCCGCGGGTTTCACTGAAGCTTTCTTT. This codes for CSASPAGFTEAFF. The rearrangement uses TRBV20-1 and TRBJ1-1; D is unclear. This CDR3 spans 13 amino acids. Germline CDR1 reads DFQATT; CDR2 reads SNEGSKA (reference sequence). The V end lost 6 bases, the J end lost 4 bases, and 15 bases lay between the germline ends.

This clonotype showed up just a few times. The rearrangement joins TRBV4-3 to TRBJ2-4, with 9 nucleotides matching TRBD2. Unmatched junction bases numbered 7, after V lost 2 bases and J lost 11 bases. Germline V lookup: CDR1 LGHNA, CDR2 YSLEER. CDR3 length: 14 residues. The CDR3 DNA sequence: TGCGCCAGCAGCCAATCCTTGACTAGCGGATTTCAGTACTTC. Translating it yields CASSQSLTSGFQYF.

CDR3: CASSEGQRVSDTQYF. As DNA, the CDR3 is TGCGCCAGCAGCGAAGGACAGCGGGTCTCAGATACGCAGTATTTT. V and J are TRBV5-1 and TRBJ2-3, with D perhaps given as TRBD1 or TRBD2 (6 bases each). This CDR3 has 15 residues. V lost 4 bases to trimming and J lost 4 bases, with 16 bases between them. CDR1 is SGHRS and CDR2 is YFSETQ in the germline V gene.

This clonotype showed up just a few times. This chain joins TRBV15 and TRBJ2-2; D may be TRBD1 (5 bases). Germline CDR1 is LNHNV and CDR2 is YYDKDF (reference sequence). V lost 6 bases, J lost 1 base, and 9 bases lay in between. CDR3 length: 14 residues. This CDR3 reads CATRGRVNTGELFF. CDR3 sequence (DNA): TGTGCCACCAGAGGCAGGGTGAACACCGGGGAGCTGTTTTTT.

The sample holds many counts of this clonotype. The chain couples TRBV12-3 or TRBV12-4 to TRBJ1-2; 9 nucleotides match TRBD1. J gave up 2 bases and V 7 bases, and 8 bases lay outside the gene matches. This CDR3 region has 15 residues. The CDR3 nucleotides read TGTGCCAGCAAACCTACCGGGACAGGGAACTATGGCTACACCTTC. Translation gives CASKPTGTGNYGYTF.

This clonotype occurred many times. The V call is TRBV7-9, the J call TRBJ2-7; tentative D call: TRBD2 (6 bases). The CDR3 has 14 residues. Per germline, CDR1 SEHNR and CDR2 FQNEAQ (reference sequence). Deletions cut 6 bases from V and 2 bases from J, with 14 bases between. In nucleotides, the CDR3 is TGTGCCAGCAGGTCTTCGGGGGTACCCTACGAGCAGTACTTC. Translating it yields CASRSSGVPYEQYF.

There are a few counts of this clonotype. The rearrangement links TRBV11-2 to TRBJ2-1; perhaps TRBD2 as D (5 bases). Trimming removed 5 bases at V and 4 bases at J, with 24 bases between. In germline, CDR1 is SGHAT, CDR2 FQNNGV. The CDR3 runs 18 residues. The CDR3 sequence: CASSGPSRGSLAYNEQFF. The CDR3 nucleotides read TGTGCCAGCAGCGGCCCAAGTAGAGGTTCCTTAGCGTACAATGAGCAGTTCTTC.

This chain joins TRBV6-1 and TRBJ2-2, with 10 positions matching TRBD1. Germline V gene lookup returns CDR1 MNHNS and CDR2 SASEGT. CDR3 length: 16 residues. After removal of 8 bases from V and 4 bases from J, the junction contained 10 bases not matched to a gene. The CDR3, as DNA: TGTGCCAGCGGCCGACAGGGGGCAGTTCCCACCGGGGAGCTGTTTTTT. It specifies CASGRQGAVPTGELFF.

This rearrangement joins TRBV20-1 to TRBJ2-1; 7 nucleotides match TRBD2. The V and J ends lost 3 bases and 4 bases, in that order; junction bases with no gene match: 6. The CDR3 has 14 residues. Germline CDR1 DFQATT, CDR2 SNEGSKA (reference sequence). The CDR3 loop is CSASPGRRYNEQFF. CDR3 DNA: TGCAGTGCTAGTCCCGGGAGGAGATACAATGAGCAGTTCTTC.

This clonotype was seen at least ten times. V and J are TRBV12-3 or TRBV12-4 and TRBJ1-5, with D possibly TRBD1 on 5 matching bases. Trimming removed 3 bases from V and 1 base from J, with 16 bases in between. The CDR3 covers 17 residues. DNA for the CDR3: TGTGCCAGCAGTTTGGGGCTGTTGTCCAAAAGCAATCAGCCCCAGCATTTT. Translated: CASSLGLLSKSNQPQHF.

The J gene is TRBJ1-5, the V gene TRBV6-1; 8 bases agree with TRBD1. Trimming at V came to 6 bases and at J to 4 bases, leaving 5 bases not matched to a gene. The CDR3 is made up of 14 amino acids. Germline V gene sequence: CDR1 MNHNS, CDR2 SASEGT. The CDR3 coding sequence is TGTGCCAGCAGGCCCACAGGGGGTAATCAGCCCCAGCATTTT. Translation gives CASRPTGGNQPQHF.

The CDR3 nucleotides read TGTGCCAGCAGCTCGAGACGGACAGGGGAGTTTGGTGAAGCTTTCTTT. This codes for CASSSRRTGEFGEAFF. This sequence joins TRBV5-5 and TRBJ1-1; 9 bases line up with TRBD1. V dropped 3 bases and J dropped 7; count of bases not matched to a gene: 13. Germline CDR1 is SGHKS and CDR2 is YYEKEE (reference sequence). The CDR3 extends over 16 amino acids.

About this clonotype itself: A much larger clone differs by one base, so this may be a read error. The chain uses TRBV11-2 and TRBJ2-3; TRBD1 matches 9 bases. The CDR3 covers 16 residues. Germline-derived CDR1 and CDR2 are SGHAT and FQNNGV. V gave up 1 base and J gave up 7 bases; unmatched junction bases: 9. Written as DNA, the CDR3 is TGTGCCAGCAGCTTAGCTTGTGACAGGGGGATCAATACGCAGTATTTT. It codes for CASSLACDRGINTQYF.

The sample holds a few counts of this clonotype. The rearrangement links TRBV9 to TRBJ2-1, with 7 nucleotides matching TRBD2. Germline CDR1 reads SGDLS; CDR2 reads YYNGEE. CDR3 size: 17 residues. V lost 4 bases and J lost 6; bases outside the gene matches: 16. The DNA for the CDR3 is TGTGCCAGCAGCCCCGGGCGCGGGGGAAACCTACCCAATGAGCAGTTCTTC. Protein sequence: CASSPGRGGNLPNEQFF. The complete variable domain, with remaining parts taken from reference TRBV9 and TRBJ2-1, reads DSGVTQTPKHLITATGQRVTLRCSPRSGDLSVYWYQQSLDQGLQFLIQYYNGEERAKGNILERFSAQQFPDLHSELNLSSLELGDSALYFCASSPGRGGNLPNEQFFGPGTRLTVL.

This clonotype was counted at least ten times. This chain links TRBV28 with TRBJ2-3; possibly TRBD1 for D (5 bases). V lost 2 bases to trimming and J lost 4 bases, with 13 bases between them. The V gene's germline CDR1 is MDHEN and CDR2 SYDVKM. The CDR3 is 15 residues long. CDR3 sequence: CASSLGALRSDTQYF. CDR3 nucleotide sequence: TGTGCCAGCAGTTTAGGGGCTCTTCGGTCAGATACGCAGTATTTT.

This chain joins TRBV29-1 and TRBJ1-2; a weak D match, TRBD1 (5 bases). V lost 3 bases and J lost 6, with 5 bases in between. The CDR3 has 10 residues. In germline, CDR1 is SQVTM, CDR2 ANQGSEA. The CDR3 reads CSVDRDGYTF. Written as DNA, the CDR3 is TGCAGCGTTGACAGGGATGGCTACACCTTC. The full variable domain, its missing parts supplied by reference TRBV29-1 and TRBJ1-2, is SAVISQKPSRDICQRGTSLTIQCQVDSQVTMMFWYRQQPGQSLTLIATANQGSEATYESGFVIDKFPISRPNLTFSTLTVSNMSPEDSSIYLCSVDRDGYTFGSGTRLTVV.

CDR3 DNA sequence: TGTGCCAGCAGCCAAGATTTGAGCAGCAATCAGCCCCAGCATTTT. Its protein product is CASSQDLSSNQPQHF. This sequence joins TRBV4-2 and TRBJ1-5; D not certain. Germline lookup yields CDR1 LGHNA and CDR2 YNFKEQ. V was clipped by 0 bases and J by 1 base, with 7 bases between them. This CDR3 is built from 15 residues.

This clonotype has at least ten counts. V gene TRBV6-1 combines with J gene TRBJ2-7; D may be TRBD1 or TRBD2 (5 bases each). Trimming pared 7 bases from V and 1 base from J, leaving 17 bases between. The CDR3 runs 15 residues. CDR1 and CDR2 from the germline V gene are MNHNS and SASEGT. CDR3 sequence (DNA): TGTGCCAGCACCAAAAATCCCGGGGCTTCCTACGAGCAGTACTTC. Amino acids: CASTKNPGASYEQYF.

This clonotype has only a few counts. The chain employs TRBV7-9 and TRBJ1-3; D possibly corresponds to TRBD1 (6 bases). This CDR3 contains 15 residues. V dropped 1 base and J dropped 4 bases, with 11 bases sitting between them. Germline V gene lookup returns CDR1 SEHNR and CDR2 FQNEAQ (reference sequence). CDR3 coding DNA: TGTGCCAGCAGCTTAGGGGGGCAGGTCGGAAACACCATATATTTT. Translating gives CASSLGGQVGNTIYF.

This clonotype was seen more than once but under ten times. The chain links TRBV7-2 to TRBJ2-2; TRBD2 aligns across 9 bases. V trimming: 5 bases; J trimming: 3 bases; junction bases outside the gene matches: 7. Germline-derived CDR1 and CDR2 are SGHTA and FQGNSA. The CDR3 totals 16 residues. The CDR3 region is CASSPRGGIYTGELFF. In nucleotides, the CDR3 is TGTGCCAGCAGCCCGCGGGGGGGCATATACACCGGGGAGCTGTTTTTT. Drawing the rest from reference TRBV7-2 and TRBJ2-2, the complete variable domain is GAGVSQSPSNKVTEKGKDVELRCDPISGHTALYWYRQSLGQGLEFLIYFQGNSAPDKSGLPSDRFSAERTGGSVSTLTIQRTQQEDSAVYLCASSPRGGIYTGELFFGEGSRLTVL.

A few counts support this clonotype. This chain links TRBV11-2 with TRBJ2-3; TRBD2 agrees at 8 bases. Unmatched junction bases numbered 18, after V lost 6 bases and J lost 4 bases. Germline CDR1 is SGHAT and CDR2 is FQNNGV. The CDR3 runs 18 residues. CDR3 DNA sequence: TGTGCCAGCAGATCTCGGGCGAGAGGGCTAGCGGGTGCAGATACGCAGTATTTT. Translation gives CASRSRARGLAGADTQYF. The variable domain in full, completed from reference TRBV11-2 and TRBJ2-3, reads EAGVAQSPRYKIIEKRQSVAFWCNPISGHATLYWYQQILGQGPKLLIQFQNNGVVDDSQLPKDRFSAERLKGVDSTLKIQPAKLEDSAVYLCASRSRARGLAGADTQYFGPGTRLTVL.

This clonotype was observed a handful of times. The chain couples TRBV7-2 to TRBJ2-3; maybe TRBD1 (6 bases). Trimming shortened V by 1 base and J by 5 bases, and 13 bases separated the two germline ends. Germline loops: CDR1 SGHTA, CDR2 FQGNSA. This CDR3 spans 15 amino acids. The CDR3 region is CASSLGFGGLDTQYF. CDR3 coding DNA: TGTGCCAGCAGCTTAGGGTTTGGGGGCCTAGATACGCAGTATTTT.